Listed here are 16 T cell receptor beta chains from one sample, sequenced in a study of blood T cells in healthy people across ages. Then a second PCR, running roughly 7 to 11 cycles, was carried out with a sample-barcoded 5' primer and a J-beta primer mix. TCRdb reprocessed the 5' RACE reads via MiXCR and lists one record per CDR3 protein. The table shows hundreds of thousands of distinct CDR3 sequences, with over 45% occurring only once. The specimen sequenced was blood. These TCRs come from a man aged 30 to 39 in good health.

The chain recombines TRBV7-2 with TRBJ2-7; maybe TRBD1 (6 bases). Germline-derived CDR1 and CDR2 are SGHTA and FQGNSA. The CDR3 is 15 residues long. V lost 4 bases, J lost 2 bases, and 15 bases lay in between. CDR3 sequence reads: CASSYTLTGTYEQYF. The CDR3 bases are TGTGCCAGCAGCTATACATTAACAGGGACCTACGAGCAGTACTTC.

The chain uses TRBV7-2 and TRBJ2-1; TRBD2 aligns across 8 bases. Germline V lookup: CDR1 SGHTA, CDR2 FQGNSA. J lost 8 bases, V lost 3 bases, and 9 bases had no gene match. CDR3 length equals 15 residues. The CDR3: CASSFSGKLLYEQFF. CDR3 nucleotide sequence: TGTGCCAGCAGCTTTAGCGGGAAGCTTTTGTATGAGCAGTTCTTC.

This clonotype was recorded only once. The chain couples TRBV3-1 to TRBJ2-3; 7 nucleotides align to TRBD1. The CDR3 is made up of 17 amino acids. Germline V lookup: CDR1 LGHDT, CDR2 YNNKEL (reference sequence). With V trimmed by 3 bases and J by 0 bases, 9 bases remained unmatched. The DNA for the CDR3 is TGTGCCAGCAGCCACGTCTTGGGACAGCTAAGCACAGATACGCAGTATTTT. It is translated as CASSHVLGQLSTDTQYF.

This chain links TRBV20-1 with TRBJ2-3; D is possibly TRBD1 or TRBD2 (5 bases each). CDR1 is DFQATT, CDR2 SNEGSKA, per germline (reference sequence). V lost 0 bases to trimming and J lost 4 bases, with 14 bases between them. The CDR3 sequence is 15 residues long. For the CDR3, the DNA is TGCAGTGCTAGAGACGGGGCCCAGCGGCCAGATACGCAGTATTTT. Amino acids: CSARDGAQRPDTQYF.

This chain links TRBV20-1 with TRBJ2-4; TRBD2 is a possible D gene (6 bases). The CDR3 runs 15 residues. Trimming removed 4 bases from V and 1 base from J, with 14 bases in between. The germline V gene encodes CDR1 DFQATT and CDR2 SNEGSKA (reference sequence). DNA of the CDR3: TGCAGTGCTAATGAGGGAGGTATGGCCAAAAACATTCAGTACTTC. Translated, it gives CSANEGGMAKNIQYF.

CDR3 DNA sequence: TGTGCCAGCAGCGCGGGACAGAACTATGGCTACACCTTC. Translation: CASSAGQNYGYTF. J is TRBJ1-2 and V is TRBV12-3 or TRBV12-4, with 7 nucleotides matching TRBD1. The CDR3 runs to 13 residues. J lost 2 bases, V lost 6 bases, and 3 bases had no gene match.

This clonotype has a single count. The genes are TRBV20-1 and TRBJ2-3; D is unresolved. CDR3 length: 15 amino acids. Trimming removed 0 bases from V and 0 bases from J, with 10 bases in between. The germline V gene has CDR1 DFQATT and CDR2 SNEGSKA (reference sequence). CDR3 loop: CSARDNGPSTDTQYF. In DNA, the CDR3 is TGCAGTGCTAGAGATAACGGACCTAGCACAGATACGCAGTATTTT.

The chain combines TRBV6-5 with TRBJ2-3; 8 bases fit TRBD2. Germline-derived CDR1 and CDR2 are MNHEY and SVGAGI. V lost 2 bases, J lost 8 bases, and 15 bases stayed unmatched. The CDR3 has 17 residues. The CDR3 loop is CASSYLKAGAHYGTQYF. The CDR3 nucleotides are TGTGCCAGCAGTTACCTCAAAGCGGGGGCCCATTATGGTACGCAGTATTTT.

The rearrangement joins TRBV6-5 to TRBJ2-1; tentative D call: TRBD2 (5 bases). Germline values: CDR1 MNHEY, CDR2 SVGAGI. The V end was cut by 2 bases, the J end by 10 bases, with 15 bases between. This CDR3 is built from 14 residues. The CDR3 DNA sequence: TGTGCCAGCAGTTACGGGCTCGGTCGGGAAGAGCAGTTCTTC. Translating gives CASSYGLGREEQFF.

This clonotype was counted a single time. The V gene is TRBV6-5, the J gene TRBJ1-1; D is unresolved. With 2 bases removed from V and 0 bases from J, the gap between germline ends came to 7 bases. Germline CDR1 MNHEY, CDR2 SVGAGI. The length of the CDR3 is 14 residues. CDR3 loop: CASSYPGVNTEAFF. The DNA of the CDR3 is TGTGCCAGCAGTTACCCCGGGGTGAACACTGAAGCTTTCTTT.

This clonotype was picked up a small number of times. The chain recombines TRBV12-3 or TRBV12-4 with TRBJ1-2; 11 bases fit TRBD1. Trimming removed 5 bases from V and 8 bases from J; junction bases left unmatched: 1. The CDR3 consists of 12 residues. The CDR3 nucleotides are TGTGCCAGCAGTGGACAGGGGGCCGGCTACACCTTC. Translation gives CASSGQGAGYTF.

This clonotype was seen only a few times. The J gene is TRBJ2-4, the V gene TRBV7-9; 7 positions agree with TRBD2. J gave up 0 bases and V 2 bases, and 7 bases lay outside the gene matches. The CDR3 totals 17 residues. The germline V gene encodes CDR1 SEHNR and CDR2 FQNEAQ (reference sequence). This CDR3 reads CASSLFGGKIAKNIQYF. The CDR3 nucleotides read TGTGCCAGCAGCTTATTCGGGGGGAAGATAGCCAAAAACATTCAGTACTTC.

The chain's CDR3 is CASSQEAGVYYYEQYF. The CDR3 nucleotides read TGTGCCAGCAGCCAAGAGGCGGGAGTCTACTATTACGAGCAGTACTTC. The chain has TRBV4-2 and TRBJ2-7, with 7 bases matching TRBD2. After removal of 0 bases from V and 4 bases from J, the junction contained 9 bases not matched to a gene. Germline-derived CDR1 and CDR2 are LGHNA and YNFKEQ. This CDR3 region has 16 residues.

The V gene is TRBV28, the J gene TRBJ2-7; D is possibly TRBD1 (5 bases). This CDR3 region has 12 residues. Germline loops: CDR1 MDHEN, CDR2 SYDVKM. V gave up 9 bases and J gave up 4 bases, with 13 bases separating them. The CDR3 spells CASRQTFYEQYF. The CDR3 DNA reads as TGTGCCAGTCGACAGACTTTTTACGAGCAGTACTTC.

The chain has TRBV12-3 or TRBV12-4 and TRBJ1-1; no clear D gene. The CDR3 is 13 residues long. V gave up 5 bases and J gave up 1 base, with 8 bases separating them. The CDR3, as DNA: TGTGCCAGCAGTGGGGTAGGGAACACTGAAGCTTTCTTT. Its translation is CASSGVGNTEAFF.

The chain employs TRBV15 and TRBJ2-1; no definite D call. The V end was cut by 4 bases, the J end by 0 bases, with 7 bases between. The CDR3 runs to 14 residues. Germline values: CDR1 LNHNV, CDR2 YYDKDF (reference sequence). The CDR3 nucleotides are TGTGCCACCAGCACCGGACGCTCCTACAATGAGCAGTTCTTC. It is translated as CATSTGRSYNEQFF.